Detailed here is one TCR beta chain. Antigen: not known. The junction had 6 bases not matched to a gene; V was cut back by 8 bases and J by 0 bases. Germline V CDR1 and CDR2: SQVTM, ANQGSEA. This CDR3 is 13 amino acids long. This sample is part of a study of cytomegalovirus exposure and HLA in healthy donors. General study results and limits: A prior analysis recorded that most TCR beta V segments were productive about 87% or about 30% of the time.

Primers included in the PCR were 60 Vbeta and 13 Jbeta primers. The assay was immunoSEQ multiplex PCR, and TCRdb's table has in-frame clones only and misses some. The sample yields 180,000 or so clones, over 80% seen once. This TCR came from a man aged 35 to 55 in good health and CMV-seronegative. The sequenced material came from PBMCs. V and J are TRBV29-1 and TRBJ2-5; 7 bases match TRBD1. Written as DNA, the CDR3 is TGCAGCTCCTCCGGGACAGACCAAGAGACCCAGTACTTC. Translation gives CSSSGTDQETQYF.